This T cell receptor (beta chain) originates from a study of PD-L1 blockade in urothelial cancer. Background on the study: Among blood samples, the median T cell count was some 140,000.

Germline-derived CDR1 and CDR2 are KGHSH and LQKENI. CDR3 length equals 13 residues. V dropped 0 bases and J dropped 6 bases, with 9 bases sitting between them. This table comes from immunoSEQ multiplex PCR, and its TCRdb copy is limited to in-frame clones, with some not included. The sample holds roughly 90,000 clones; 85% to 95% are singletons and the top ten take over 9%. This clone was counted only a few times. This TCR was sampled from a man aged 60 to 75 with urothelial cancer. The material sequenced was PBMCs, taken around atezolizumab (anti-PD-L1) treatment. This chain uses TRBV18 with TRBJ2-7; D call uncertain. CDR3 in amino acids: CASSPPLPREQYF. Written as DNA, the CDR3 is TGTGCCAGCTCACCACCTCTCCCGCGCGAGCAGTACTTC.